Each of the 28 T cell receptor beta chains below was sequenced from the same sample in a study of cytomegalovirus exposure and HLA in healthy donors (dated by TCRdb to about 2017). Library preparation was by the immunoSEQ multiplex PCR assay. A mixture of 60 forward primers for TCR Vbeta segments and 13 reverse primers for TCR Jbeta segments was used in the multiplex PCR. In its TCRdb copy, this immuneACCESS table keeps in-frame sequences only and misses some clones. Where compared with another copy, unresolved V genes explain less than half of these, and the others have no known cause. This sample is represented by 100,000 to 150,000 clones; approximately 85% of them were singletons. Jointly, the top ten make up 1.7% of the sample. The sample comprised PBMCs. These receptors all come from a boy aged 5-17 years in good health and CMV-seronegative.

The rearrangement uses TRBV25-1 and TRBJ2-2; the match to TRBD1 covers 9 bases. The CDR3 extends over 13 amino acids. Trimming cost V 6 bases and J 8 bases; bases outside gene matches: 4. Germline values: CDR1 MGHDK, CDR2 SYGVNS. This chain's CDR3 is CASSKQGAGELFF. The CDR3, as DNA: TGTGCCAGCAGCAAACAGGGGGCTGGGGAGCTGTTTTTT.

This CDR3 is CAWSGIRDGYTF. CDR3 nucleotide sequence: TGTGCCTGGAGTGGTATCAGGGATGGCTACACCTTC. The chain is built from TRBV30 and TRBJ1-2; maybe TRBD1 (5 bases). The CDR3 covers 12 residues. The V gene lost 1 base and the J gene lost 6 bases, with 9 bases spanning the gap. Germline V CDR1 and CDR2: GTSNPN, SVGIG (reference sequence).

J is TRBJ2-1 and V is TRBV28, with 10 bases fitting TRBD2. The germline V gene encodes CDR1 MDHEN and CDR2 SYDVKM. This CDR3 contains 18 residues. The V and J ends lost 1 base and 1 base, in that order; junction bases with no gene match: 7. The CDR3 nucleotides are TGTGCCAGCAGTTTATCTTTTTCAGCGGGAGGGTCCTACAATGAGCAGTTCTTC. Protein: CASSLSFSAGGSYNEQFF.

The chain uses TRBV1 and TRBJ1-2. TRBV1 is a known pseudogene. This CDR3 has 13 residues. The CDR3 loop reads CTSSQDYGRGYTF. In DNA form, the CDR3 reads TGCACCAGCAGCCAAGATTACGGGAGGGGCTACACCTTC.

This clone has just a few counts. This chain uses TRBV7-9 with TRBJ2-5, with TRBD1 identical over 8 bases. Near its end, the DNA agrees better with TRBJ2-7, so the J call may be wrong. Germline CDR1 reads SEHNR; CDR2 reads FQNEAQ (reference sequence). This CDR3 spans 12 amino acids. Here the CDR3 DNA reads TGTGCCAGCAGCCGACAGGGGTACGAGCAGTACTTC. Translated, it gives CASSRQGYEQYF.

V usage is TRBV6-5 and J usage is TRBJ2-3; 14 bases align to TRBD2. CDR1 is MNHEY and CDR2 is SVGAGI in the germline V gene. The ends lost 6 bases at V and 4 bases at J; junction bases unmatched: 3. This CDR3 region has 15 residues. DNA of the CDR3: TGTGCCAGCAGGGGACTAGCGGGAGTCTCAGATACGCAGTATTTT. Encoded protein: CASRGLAGVSDTQYF.

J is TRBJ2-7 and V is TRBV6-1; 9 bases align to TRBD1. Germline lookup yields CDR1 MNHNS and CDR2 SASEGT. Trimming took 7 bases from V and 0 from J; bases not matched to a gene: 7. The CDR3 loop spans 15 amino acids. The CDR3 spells CASMGGQGGSYEQYF. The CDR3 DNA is TGTGCCAGCATGGGGGGACAGGGAGGCTCCTACGAGCAGTACTTC.

CDR3 region: CASSQGTIQETQYF. The CDR3 nucleotides read TGTGCCAGCAGCCAAGGGACAATCCAAGAGACCCAGTACTTC. The rearrangement uses TRBV6-5 and TRBJ2-5, with D perhaps matching TRBD1 (6 bases). V was trimmed by 6 bases and J by 1 base, leaving 12 bases between them. Germline loops: CDR1 MNHEY, CDR2 SVGAGI. The CDR3 has 14 residues.

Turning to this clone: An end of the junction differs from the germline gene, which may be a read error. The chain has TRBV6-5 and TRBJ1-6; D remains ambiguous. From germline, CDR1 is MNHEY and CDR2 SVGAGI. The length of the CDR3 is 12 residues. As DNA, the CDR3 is TGTGCCGGCAGTTACTCGGGCTCACCCCTCCACTTT. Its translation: CAGSYSGSPLHF.

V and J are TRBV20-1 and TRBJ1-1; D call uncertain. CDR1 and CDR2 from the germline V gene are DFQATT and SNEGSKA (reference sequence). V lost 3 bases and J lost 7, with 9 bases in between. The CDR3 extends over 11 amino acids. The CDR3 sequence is CSARAGYEAFF. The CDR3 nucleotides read TGCAGTGCTAGGGCAGGTTATGAAGCTTTCTTT.

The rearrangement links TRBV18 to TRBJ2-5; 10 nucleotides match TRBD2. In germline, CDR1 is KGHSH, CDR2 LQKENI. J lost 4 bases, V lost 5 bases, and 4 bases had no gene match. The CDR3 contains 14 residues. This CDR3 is CASSAVAGGETQYF. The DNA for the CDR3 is TGTGCCAGCTCAGCAGTAGCGGGAGGAGAGACCCAGTACTTC.

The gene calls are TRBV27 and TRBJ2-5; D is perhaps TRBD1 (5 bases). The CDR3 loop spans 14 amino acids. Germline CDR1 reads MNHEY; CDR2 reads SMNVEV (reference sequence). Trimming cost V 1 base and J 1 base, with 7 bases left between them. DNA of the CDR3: TGTGCCAGCAGTTTATTAGGGGCCCAAGAGACCCAGTACTTC. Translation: CASSLLGAQETQYF.

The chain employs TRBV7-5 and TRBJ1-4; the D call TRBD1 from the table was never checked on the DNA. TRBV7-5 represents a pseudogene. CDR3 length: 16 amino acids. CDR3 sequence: CVRSLVVGQDNEKLFF. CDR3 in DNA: TGTGTCAGAAGCTTAGTAGTGGGACAGGATAATGAAAAACTGTTTTTT.

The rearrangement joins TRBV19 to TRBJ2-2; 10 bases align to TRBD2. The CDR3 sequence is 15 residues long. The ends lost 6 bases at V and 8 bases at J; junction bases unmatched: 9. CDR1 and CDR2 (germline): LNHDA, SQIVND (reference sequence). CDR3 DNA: TGTGCCAGTAGCGGGACTAGCGTAGCCCTGGGGGAGCTGTTTTTT. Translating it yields CASSGTSVALGELFF.

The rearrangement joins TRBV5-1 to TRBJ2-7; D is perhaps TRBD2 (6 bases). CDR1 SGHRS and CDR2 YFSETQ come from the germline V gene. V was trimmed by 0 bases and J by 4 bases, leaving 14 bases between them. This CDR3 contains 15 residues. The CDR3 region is CASSLAGTEKYEQYF. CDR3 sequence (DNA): TGCGCCAGCAGCTTGGCCGGGACTGAAAAATACGAGCAGTACTTC.

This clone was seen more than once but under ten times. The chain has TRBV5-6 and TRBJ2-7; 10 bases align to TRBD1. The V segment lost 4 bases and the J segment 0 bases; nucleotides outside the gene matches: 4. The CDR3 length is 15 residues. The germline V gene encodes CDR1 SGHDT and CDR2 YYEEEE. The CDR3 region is CASSAGTGASYEQYF. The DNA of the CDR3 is TGTGCCAGCAGCGCCGGGACAGGGGCCTCCTACGAGCAGTACTTC. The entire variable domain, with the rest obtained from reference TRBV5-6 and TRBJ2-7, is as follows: DAGVTQSPTHLIKTRGQQVTLRCSPKSGHDTVSWYQQALGQGPQFIFQYYEEEERQRGNFPDRFSGHQFPNYSSELNVNALLLGDSALYLCASSAGTGASYEQYFGPGTRLTVT.

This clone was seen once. The CDR3 sequence is CSVRTGGADTQYF. DNA of the CDR3: TGCAGCGTTAGGACAGGAGGGGCAGATACGCAGTATTTT. The genes are TRBV29-1 and TRBJ2-3; D may be TRBD1 (7 bases). Trimming pared 5 bases from V and 4 bases from J, leaving 13 bases between. CDR1 is SQVTM, CDR2 ANQGSEA, per germline. There are 13 residues in the CDR3.

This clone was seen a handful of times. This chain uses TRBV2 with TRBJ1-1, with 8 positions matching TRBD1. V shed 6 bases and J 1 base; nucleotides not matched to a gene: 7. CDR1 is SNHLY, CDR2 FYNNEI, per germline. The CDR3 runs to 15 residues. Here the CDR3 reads CASRIDRGGNTEAFF. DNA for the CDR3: TGTGCCAGCAGGATAGACAGGGGCGGGAACACTGAAGCTTTCTTT.

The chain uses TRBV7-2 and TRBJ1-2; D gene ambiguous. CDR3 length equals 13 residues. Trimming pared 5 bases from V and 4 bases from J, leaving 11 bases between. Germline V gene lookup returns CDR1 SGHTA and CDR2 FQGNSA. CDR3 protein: CASSPGLSYGYTF. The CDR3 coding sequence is TGTGCCAGCAGCCCGGGGTTAAGCTATGGCTACACCTTC.

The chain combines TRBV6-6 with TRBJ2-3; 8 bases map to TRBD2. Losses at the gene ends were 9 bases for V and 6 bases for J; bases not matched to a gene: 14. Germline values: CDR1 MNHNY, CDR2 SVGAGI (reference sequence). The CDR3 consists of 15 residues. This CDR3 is CASSNGGGISDTQYF. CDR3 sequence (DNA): TGTGCCAGTAGTAATGGCGGGGGGATCTCGGATACGCAGTATTTT.

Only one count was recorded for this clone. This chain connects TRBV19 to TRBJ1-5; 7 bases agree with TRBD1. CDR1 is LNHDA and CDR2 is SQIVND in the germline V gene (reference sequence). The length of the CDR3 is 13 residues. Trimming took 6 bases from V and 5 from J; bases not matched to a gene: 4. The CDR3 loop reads CASSNRGDQPQHF. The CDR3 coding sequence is TGTGCCAGTAGCAACAGGGGAGATCAGCCCCAGCATTTT.

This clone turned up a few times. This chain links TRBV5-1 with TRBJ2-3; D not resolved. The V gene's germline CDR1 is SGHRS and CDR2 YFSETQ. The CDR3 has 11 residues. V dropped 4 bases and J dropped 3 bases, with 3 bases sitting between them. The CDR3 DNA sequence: TGCGCCAGCAGCCAAACAGATACGCAGTATTTT. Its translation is CASSQTDTQYF. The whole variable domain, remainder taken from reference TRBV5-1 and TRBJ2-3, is KAGVTQTPRYLIKTRGQQVTLSCSPISGHRSVSWYQQTPGQGLQFLFEYFSETQRNKGNFPGRFSGRQFSNSRSEMNVSTLELGDSALYLCASSQTDTQYFGPGTRLTVL.

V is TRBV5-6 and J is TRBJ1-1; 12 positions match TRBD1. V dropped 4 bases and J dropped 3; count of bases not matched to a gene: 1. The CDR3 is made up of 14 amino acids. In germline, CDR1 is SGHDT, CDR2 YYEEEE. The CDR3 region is CASSGTGGHTEAFF. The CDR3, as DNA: TGTGCCAGCAGCGGGACAGGGGGCCACACTGAAGCTTTCTTT.

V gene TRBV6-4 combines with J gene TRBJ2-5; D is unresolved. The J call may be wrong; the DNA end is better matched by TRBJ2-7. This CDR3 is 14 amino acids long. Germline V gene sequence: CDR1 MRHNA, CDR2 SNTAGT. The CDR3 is CASSASPTDYEQYF. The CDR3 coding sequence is TGTGCCAGCAGTGCCAGTCCTACAGACTACGAGCAGTACTTC.

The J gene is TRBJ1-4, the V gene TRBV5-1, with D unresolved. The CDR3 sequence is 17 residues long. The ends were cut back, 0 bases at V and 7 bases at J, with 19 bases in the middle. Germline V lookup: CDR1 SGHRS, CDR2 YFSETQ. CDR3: CASSLVPFRLSGEKLFF. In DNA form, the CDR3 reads TGCGCCAGCAGCTTGGTACCCTTCAGACTAAGTGGTGAAAAACTGTTTTTT.

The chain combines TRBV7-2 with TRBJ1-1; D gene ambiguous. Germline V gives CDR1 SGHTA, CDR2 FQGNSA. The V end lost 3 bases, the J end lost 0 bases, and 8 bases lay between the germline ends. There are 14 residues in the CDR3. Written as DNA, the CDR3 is TGTGCCAGCAGCTTGTCTCTCCTGAACACTGAAGCTTTCTTT. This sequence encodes CASSLSLLNTEAFF.

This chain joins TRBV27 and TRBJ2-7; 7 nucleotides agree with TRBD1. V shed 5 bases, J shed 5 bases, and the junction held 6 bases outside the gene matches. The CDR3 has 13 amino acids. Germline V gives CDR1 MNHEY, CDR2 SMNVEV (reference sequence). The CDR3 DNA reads TGTGCCAGCAGTCTCGACAGGGCCAACGAGCAGTACTTC. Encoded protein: CASSLDRANEQYF.

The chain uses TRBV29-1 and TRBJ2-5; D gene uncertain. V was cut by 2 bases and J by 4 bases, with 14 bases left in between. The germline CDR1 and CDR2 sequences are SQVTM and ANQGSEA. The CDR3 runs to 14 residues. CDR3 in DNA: TGCAGCGTTGAATCGTCTACTGGTGTAGAGACCCAGTACTTC. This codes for CSVESSTGVETQYF.